The clone carrying this T cell receptor delta chain appeared many times. This sample is drawn from a study of γδ T cells in repeated Plasmodium falciparum infection. CDR1 is GEAIGNYY, CDR2 EKD, per germline. V lost 0 bases and J lost 2, with 16 bases in between. CDR3 length equals 19 residues. Gammadelta T cells were flow-sorted from PBMC into Vgamma9/Vdelta2+ and Vdelta2-negative populations for bulk analysis. TCRdb re-called clones from the multiplex PCR reads using CATT. Of 45,000 to 50,000 delta-chain clones in the sample, 1.6% are singletons; the top ten hold 6.5% to 9.5%. The chain combines TRDV2 with TRDJ3; the D is unclear. The receptor was derived from a pool of human donors (malaria-infected and uninfected, not separated). Sequenced material: gamma-delta T cells from blood. The CDR3 DNA follows: TGTGCCTGTGACACCGTTCGACTTTCCCATACCTGGGACACCCGACAGATGTTTTTC. Its translation: CACDTVRLSHTWDTRQMFF.